This is a list of T cell receptor beta chains from one sample in a study of OX40 agonist ivuxolimab in advanced cancers. Sequencing was performed with immunoSEQ multiplex PCR; in TCRdb, only in-frame clones are kept and a portion is missing. The sample carries about 52,000 clones, 90% to 95% recorded once. The sample here was CD4+ or CD8+ T cells sorted from blood, taken in a trial of the OX40 agonist ivuxolimab. These receptor sequences come from an adult with an advanced solid tumor such as melanoma, head and neck, liver or kidney cancer. Both conserved end residues are part of each CDR3. D genes are given only for firm matches. Size is omitted from some rows. Given values are once, few, many or a class for expanded clones.

- - TRBJ2-1 16 TRBV7-3 CASSLAPGPRVDEQFF TGTGCCAGCAGCTTAGCGCCGGGACCCAGAGTCGATGAGCAGTTCTTC
- once TRBJ2-7 12 TRBV13 CASSPKVDEQYF TGTGCCAGCAGCCCAAAAGTCGACGAGCAGTACTTC
- - TRBJ2-6 18 TRBV7-9 CASSITALLYSGANVLTF TGTGCCAGCAGCATCACAGCCTTACTTTACTCTGGGGCCAACGTCCTGACTTTC
- - TRBJ1-1 14 TRBV4-3 CASSLIEGSTEAFF TGCGCCAGCAGCCTCATAGAGGGGAGCACTGAAGCTTTCTTT
- - TRBJ2-7 13 TRBV28 CASSNVLTYEQYF TGTGCCAGCAGTAACGTCCTAACCTACGAGCAGTACTTC
TRBD1 once TRBJ2-5 14 TRBV6-6 CASRRDRGWETQYF TGTGCCAGCAGGCGGGACAGGGGGTGGGAGACCCAGTACTTC
- few TRBJ1-1 13 TRBV9 CASSVEGHTEAFF TGTGCCAGCAGCGTAGAAGGGCACACTGAAGCTTTCTTT
TRBD1 - TRBJ1-1 16 TRBV28 CASSFHSDRVNTEAFF TGTGCCAGCAGTTTTCATTCAGACAGGGTGAACACTGAAGCTTTCTTT
TRBD1 - TRBJ1-1 15 TRBV4-3 CASSQFGAGGTEAFF TGCGCCAGCAGCCAGTTCGGGGCAGGGGGCACTGAAGCTTTCTTT
TRBD1 - TRBJ2-1 15 TRBV28 CASSLTGSSYNEQFF TGTGCCAGCAGTTTGACAGGGAGCTCCTACAATGAGCAGTTCTTC
TRBD1 - TRBJ1-5 15 TRBV4-3 CASSPDRVSNQPQHF TGCGCCAGCAGCCCGGACAGGGTGAGCAATCAGCCCCAGCATTTT
TRBD1 - TRBJ2-5 15 TRBV28 CASSSGQTPQETQYF TGTGCCAGCAGTTCGGGACAGACTCCTCAAGAGACCCAGTACTTC
- - TRBJ2-7 15 TRBV4-3 CASSQEAGLTYEQYF TGCGCCAGCAGCCAAGAAGCTGGGTTAACCTACGAGCAGTACTTC
TRBD1 - TRBJ1-2 20 TRBV13 CASSLVPSARTGGGRGGYTF TGTGCCAGCAGCTTAGTCCCCTCGGCTAGGACAGGGGGAGGGCGCGGTGGCTACACCTTC
TRBD2 - TRBJ2-7 14 TRBV27 CASSFGGNPYEQYF TGTGCCAGCAGTTTCGGGGGGAATCCCTACGAGCAGTACTTC
- - TRBJ1-2 12 TRBV10-2 CASSETGYGYTF TGCGCCAGCAGTGAGACGGGCTATGGCTACACCTTC
TRBD1 - TRBJ2-7 15 TRBV5-4 CASSSFGTGDYEQYF TGTGCCAGCAGCTCATTTGGGACAGGGGACTACGAGCAGTACTTC
- - TRBJ2-3 14 TRBV6-6 CASSYFGSVDTQYF TGTGCCAGCAGTTACTTTGGTAGCGTTGATACGCAGTATTTT
- - TRBJ1-6 14 TRBV4-3 CASSQVTGNSPLHF TGCGCCAGCAGCCAAGTTACAGGGAACTCACCCCTCCACTTT
TRBD2 - TRBJ2-1 15 TRBV19 CASSIVLAGDNEQFF TGTGCCAGTAGTATAGTACTAGCGGGGGACAATGAGCAGTTCTTC
- - TRBJ2-7 13 TRBV4-3 CASSQGTNYEQYF TGCGCCAGCAGCCAAGGGACTAACTACGAGCAGTACTTC
- - TRBJ1-2 14 TRBV5-1 CASSWPGKIDGYTF TGCGCCAGCAGTTGGCCCGGGAAAATCGATGGCTACACCTTC
- - TRBJ2-3 16 TRBV28 CASSPRTFLGTDTQYF TGTGCCAGCAGTCCCCGGACCTTTTTGGGCACAGATACGCAGTATTTT
- - TRBJ2-7 15 TRBV14 CASSGHPGGSYEQYF TGTGCCAGCAGCGGCCACCCAGGGGGGTCCTACGAGCAGTACTTC
- - TRBJ2-1 12 TRBV10-3 CAISESGREQFF TGTGCCATCAGTGAGTCGGGTCGGGAGCAGTTCTTC
- - TRBJ1-2 15 TRBV7-9 CASSSPTGRPYGYTF TGTGCCAGCAGCTCTCCAACGGGTCGCCCGTATGGCTACACCTTC
TRBD2 - TRBJ2-1 15 TRBV15 CATSSGGSSYNEQFF TGTGCCACCAGCAGCGGCGGGAGCTCCTACAATGAGCAGTTCTTC
- once TRBJ2-1 13 TRBV6-1 CASSHPGEGIQFF TGTGCCAGCAGCCACCCGGGGGAAGGAATTCAGTTCTTC
- - TRBJ2-2 13 TRBV28 CASSLEVAGELFF TGTGCCAGCAGTTTAGAGGTCGCCGGGGAGCTGTTTTTT
- - TRBJ1-5 16 TRBV19 CASSIPGAYSNQPQHF TGTGCCAGTAGTATACCGGGGGCATATAGCAATCAGCCCCAGCATTTT
TRBD2 - TRBJ2-7 17 TRBV9 CASSSSRGAGVLSEQYF TGTGCCAGCAGCTCATCCCGAGGGGCGGGAGTTCTCTCCGAGCAGTACTTC